Listed here are 6 T cell receptor beta chains from one sample, sequenced in a study of blood T cell repertoires in COVID-19. Clones were read by immunoSEQ multiplex PCR, and TCRdb kept only the in-frame ones, dropping some. Of a few hundred thousand clones listed, over 75% are singletons. The sequencing sample was made of PBMCs or T cells enriched from blood (not recorded which). All receptors come from a woman in her twenties or thirties who had recovered from COVID-19.

V usage is TRBV12-3 or TRBV12-4 and J usage is TRBJ1-2, with D possibly TRBD1 on 5 matching bases. V was trimmed by 7 bases and J by 5 bases, leaving 14 bases between them. The CDR3 covers 13 residues. CDR3 sequence reads: CASTDDSRYGYTF. The CDR3 DNA sequence: TGTGCCAGCACGGACGACAGTAGGTATGGCTACACCTTC.

The gene calls are TRBV4-2 and TRBJ1-2, with 7 positions matching TRBD1. From germline, CDR1 is LGHNA and CDR2 YNFKEQ. V shed 1 base, J shed 0 bases, and the junction held 5 bases outside the gene matches. CDR3 length: 16 amino acids. In DNA form, the CDR3 reads TGTGCCAGCAGCCAAGTACAAGGGACAGCTAACTATGGCTACACCTTC. It encodes CASSQVQGTANYGYTF.

This sequence joins TRBV27 and TRBJ2-7; TRBD1 agrees at 9 bases. The V and J ends lost 3 bases and 3 bases, in that order; junction bases with no gene match: 3. Germline V gene lookup returns CDR1 MNHEY and CDR2 SMNVEV (reference sequence). This CDR3 contains 14 residues. CDR3 protein: CASSLRDRDYEQYF. DNA of the CDR3: TGTGCCAGCAGTTTGCGGGACAGGGACTACGAGCAGTACTTC.

The V call is TRBV2, the J call TRBJ2-2; weak D call: TRBD2 (6 bases). Trimming stripped 4 bases from V and 0 bases from J, with 9 bases between. The CDR3 is made up of 15 amino acids. CDR1 is SNHLY, CDR2 FYNNEI, per germline. Written as DNA, the CDR3 is TGTGCCAGCAGTGGCGCGGGAACGAACACCGGGGAGCTGTTTTTT. It codes for CASSGAGTNTGELFF.

The chain is built from TRBV2 and TRBJ1-4, with D possibly TRBD1 on 6 matching bases. Germline V gene sequence: CDR1 SNHLY, CDR2 FYNNEI. Trimming cost V 6 bases and J 4 bases, with 12 bases left between them. The CDR3 is 14 residues long. The CDR3 loop reads CASRVGQFNEKLFF. The DNA of the CDR3 is TGTGCCAGCAGGGTAGGACAGTTTAATGAAAAACTGTTTTTT.

The chain is built from TRBV7-2 and TRBJ2-3, with 11 positions matching TRBD2. J gave up 6 bases and V 3 bases, and 8 bases lay outside the gene matches. In germline, CDR1 is SGHTA, CDR2 FQGNSA. This CDR3 contains 16 residues. For the CDR3, the DNA is TGTGCCAGCAGCTTCCTCCTAGCGGGAGGAGGGGATACGCAGTATTTT. Its translation is CASSFLLAGGGDTQYF.